This is a list of T cell receptor beta chains from one sample in a study of regulatory dendritic cells for organ transplantation. The repertoire was sequenced with immunoSEQ multiplex PCR; TCRdb's copy has only in-frame clones and lacks some. The sample carries almost 30,000 clones, about 75% recorded once. Specimen: memory CD4+ T cells from blood. The receptors were sampled from a human donor in good health. The CDR3 runs from the conserved cysteine through the conserved F or W. The order of the fields is clone size, D gene, J gene, V gene, CDR3 protein, CDR3 DNA. D genes are given only for firm matches. Clone sizes are given selectively: once, few, many, or a class where the clone is expanded.

.,TRBD2,TRBJ2-3,TRBV30,CAWGRAAGGDTQYF,TGTGCCTGGGGGAGGGCCGCCGGAGGGGATACGCAGTATTTT
.,TRBD2,TRBJ2-4,TRBV4-3,CASSQAGGNVKNIQYF,TGCGCCAGCAGCCAAGCGGGGGGTAATGTGAAAAACATTCAGTACTTC
once,.,TRBJ2-5,TRBV12-1,CASSFVRGARETQYF,TGTGCCAGCAGCTTTGTCCGGGGGGCACGGGAGACCCAGTACTTC
.,.,TRBJ2-1,TRBV4-3,CASSQDRVGGREQFF,TGCGCCAGCAGCCAAGATCGGGTGGGGGGGCGTGAGCAGTTCTTC
.,.,TRBJ2-3,TRBV11-1,CASSPSWGVTQYF,TGTGCCAGCAGCCCCTCCTGGGGGGTTACGCAGTATTTT
.,.,TRBJ2-3,TRBV2,CATHSDRRRADTQYF,TGTGCCACACACTCAGACAGGAGACGGGCAGATACGCAGTATTTT
.,.,TRBJ2-5,TRBV11-2,CASSKRSYAQETQYF,TGTGCCAGCAGCAAACGATCATACGCCCAAGAGACCCAGTACTTC
.,TRBD2,TRBJ2-7,TRBV29-1,CSGLAGSSYEQYF,TGCAGCGGCTTAGCGGGGAGCTCCTACGAGCAGTACTTC
.,TRBD2,TRBJ2-3,TRBV9,CASSRQSGIATDTQYF,TGTGCCAGCAGCCGCCAGAGCGGGATAGCCACAGATACGCAGTATTTT
.,TRBD2,TRBJ2-2,TRBV2,CASRRTSGGAGELFF,TGTGCCAGCAGGCGGACTAGCGGGGGGGCCGGGGAGCTGTTTTTT
.,.,TRBJ1-6,TRBV4-3,CASSQLTGSNSPLHF,TGCGCCAGCAGCCAACTGACAGGATCTAATTCACCCCTCCACTTT
.,.,TRBJ2-4,TRBV7-2,CASRQTSGANIQYF,TGTGCCAGCAGACAAACTTCAGGGGCGAACATTCAGTACTTC
.,.,TRBJ2-5,TRBV29-1,CSVWGVETQYF,TGCAGCGTTTGGGGTGTGGAGACCCAGTACTTC